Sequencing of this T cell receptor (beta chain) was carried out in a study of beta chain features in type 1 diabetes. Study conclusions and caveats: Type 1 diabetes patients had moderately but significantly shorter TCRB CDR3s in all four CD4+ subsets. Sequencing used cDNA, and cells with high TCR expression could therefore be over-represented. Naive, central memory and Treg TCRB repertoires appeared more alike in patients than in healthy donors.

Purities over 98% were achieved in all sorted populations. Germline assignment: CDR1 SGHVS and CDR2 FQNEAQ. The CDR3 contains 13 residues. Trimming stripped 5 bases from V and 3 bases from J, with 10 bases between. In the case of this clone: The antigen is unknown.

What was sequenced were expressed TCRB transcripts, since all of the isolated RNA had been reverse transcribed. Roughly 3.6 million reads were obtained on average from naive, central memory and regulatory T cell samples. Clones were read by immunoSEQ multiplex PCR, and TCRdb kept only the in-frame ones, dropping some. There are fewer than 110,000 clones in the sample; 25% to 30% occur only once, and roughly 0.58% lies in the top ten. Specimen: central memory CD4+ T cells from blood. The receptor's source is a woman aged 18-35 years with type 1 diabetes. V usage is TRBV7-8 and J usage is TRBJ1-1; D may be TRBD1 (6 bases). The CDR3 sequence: CASSRRTDTEAFF. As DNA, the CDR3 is TGTGCCAGCAGCCGCCGGACAGACACTGAAGCTTTCTTT.